This T cell receptor (beta chain) was profiled in a study of breast tumors, draining lymph nodes, adjacent tissues. Axillary draining lymph nodes of breast cancer patients supplied the node samples. TCRdb itself ran the multiplex PCR reads through MiXCR, one entry per CDR3 protein. The table has 130,000 or so distinct CDR3 sequences, 32% seen once; the top ten hold about 2.3%. With 5 bases removed from V and 6 bases from J, the gap between germline ends came to 14 bases. The CDR3 loop spans 14 amino acids. The V gene is TRBV12-3 or TRBV12-4, the J gene TRBJ2-1; D remains unclear. This sequence was found in a female donor with breast cancer. Some clones in this sample may be carry-over from other donors' samples. The sequencing input was axillary lymph node tissue. CDR3 sequence reads: CASSLDRVANEQFF. For the CDR3, the DNA is TGTGCCAGCAGTCTAGACCGGGTAGCCAATGAGCAGTTCTTC.